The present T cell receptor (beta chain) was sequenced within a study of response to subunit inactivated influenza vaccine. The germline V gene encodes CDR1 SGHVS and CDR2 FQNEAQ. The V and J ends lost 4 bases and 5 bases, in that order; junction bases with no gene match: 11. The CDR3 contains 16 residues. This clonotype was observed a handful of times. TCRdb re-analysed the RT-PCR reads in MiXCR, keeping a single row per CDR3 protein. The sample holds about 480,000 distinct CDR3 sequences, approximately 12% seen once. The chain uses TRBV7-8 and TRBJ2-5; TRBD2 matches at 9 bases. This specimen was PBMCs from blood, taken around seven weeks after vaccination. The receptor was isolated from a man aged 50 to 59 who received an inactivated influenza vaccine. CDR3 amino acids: CASSYFPAGGGETQYF. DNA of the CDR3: TGTGCCAGCAGCTATTTCCCAGCGGGGGGTGGGGAGACCCAGTACTTC.